This section outlines one T cell receptor beta chain sequence together with its context. Its antigen remains unknown. This sample was taken from a study of post-analysis software for immune sequencing data. Study findings and constraints: Those with multiple sclerosis, the patient group, showed significantly lower normalized Chao1 diversity than controls. By F measure, samples from a shared preparation batch strongly co-clustered. Roughly 5 TRBV segments (TRBV5-6, TRBV5-1 and TRBV20-1 among them) occurred more frequently in patients than in controls.

Unique molecular identifiers were carried by the TCR beta cDNA libraries. Out of roughly 0.85 to 11 million T cells, roughly 0.5 million cDNA molecules were generated. TCRdb reanalysed the PCR reads using MiXCR and keeps one entry per CDR3 protein. Altogether around 400,000 distinct CDR3 sequences are present, more than 30% being singletons, with the ten largest covering around 8%. Germline V gene data show CDR1 as PRHDT and CDR2 as FYEKMQ (reference sequence). With 5 bases removed from V and 5 bases from J, the gap between germline ends came to 18 bases. The CDR3 has 15 amino acids. The receptor was isolated from a girl under 10 years old with multiple sclerosis. The specimen was blood. This chain connects TRBV13 to TRBJ2-5; possible D gene TRBD2, 6 bases. The CDR3 sequence: CASSRGSLTGETQYF. In DNA form, the CDR3 reads TGTGCCAGCAGCCGGGGGTCATTAACGGGGGAGACCCAGTACTTC.